This TCR beta chain originates from a study of shared clonotypes between healthy human individuals. Study background: CD8 memory received one plate per donor, CD8 naive two, CD4 memory three and CD4 naive three.

On this clone: Other DNA sequences within the sample encode an identical CDR3.

Division of CD4+ cells produced a CD45RA+ naive subset and a CD45RA-negative memory subset. V lost 6 bases, J lost 5 bases, and 5 bases stayed unmatched. This CDR3 has 13 residues. Per germline, CDR1 MGHDK and CDR2 SYGVNS. Original data processing: ImmunoSEQ gave junction-only sequences without quality scores, so filtering differed. Method: immunoSEQ multiplex PCR; TCRdb's copy keeps in-frame clones and lacks some. Clone size and the V and J calls come from that table; the DNA yielded D and trimming. The data show about 2.3 million clones, 85% to 95% seen once. The sequence was obtained from a man between 18 and 29 years old in good health. Some clones in this sample may be carry-over from other donors' samples. Material: naive CD4+ T cells from PBMCs. Indicated subset: CD45RA+ positively selected. The chain carries TRBV25-1 and TRBJ2-5; 8 nucleotides agree with TRBD1. The DNA of the CDR3 is TGTGCCAGCAGCGACAGGGGACGGGAGACCCAGTACTTC. Protein sequence: CASSDRGRETQYF.